The T cell receptor (beta chain) under discussion was sequenced for a study of prognosis after radiotherapy for stage I lung cancer. On the study more broadly: Around 15 patients presented with newly diagnosed primary stage I lung tumors, and five carried oligometastatic NSCLC following surgical resection of the primary tumor. SBRT radiotherapy comprised 3 to 5 fractions at a biologically effective dose of at least 100 Gy.

Remarks on this clonotype: Its antigen is not identified. This sequence is one base from a far larger clone and is likely a read error. The conserved closing phenylalanine or tryptophan is absent in this CDR3, likely reflecting a read error.

The TCR beta CDR3 region was amplified from genomic DNA, with two rounds of multiplex PCR being used for the amplification. Initially, in first-round PCR, primers specific to each TRBV and TRBJ gene were used. MiXCR was run by TCRdb on the multiplex PCR reads, yielding one entry per CDR3 protein. The data show fewer than 15,000 distinct CDR3 sequences, about 46% seen once. Study-wide results and limits: After stereotactic body radiation therapy, median unique TCR clones were approximately 7,200, down from around 10,000. Patients who went on to get distant metastases had lower Shannon entropy after stereotactic body radiation therapy.

Germline lookup yields CDR1 MNHEY and CDR2 SVGEGT. The ends lost 6 bases at V and 6 bases at J; junction bases unmatched: 3. The CDR3 spans 12 residues. This receptor was identified in a donor aged 50 or older with non-small cell lung cancer. Sequenced material: PBMCs, taken before or after stereotactic body radiation therapy (not recorded which). This chain links TRBV6-2 or TRBV6-3 with TRBJ2-7; 9 nucleotides match TRBD1. CDR3 residues: CASSQTGGEQYL. The CDR3 DNA reads TGTGCCAGCAGCCAGACAGGGGGCGAGCAGTACTTA.